Listed below are T cell receptor beta chains from one sample, sequenced in a study of blood T cell repertoires in COVID-19. The repertoire was sequenced with immunoSEQ multiplex PCR; TCRdb's copy has only in-frame clones and lacks some. Found here are over 75,000 clones, over 90% of them singletons; the top ten hold over 1.5%. Sequenced material: peripheral blood. These receptors all stem from a man aged 55 to 69 with acute or convalescent COVID-19. CDR3s include the opening cysteine and the closing phenylalanine or tryptophan. The order of the fields is CDR3 length, clone size, D gene, V gene, J gene, CDR3 DNA, CDR3 protein. D genes are given only for firm matches. The listing skips clone size in some rows; elsewhere it reads once, few, many or a size class.

14,.,.,TRBV13,TRBJ2-5,TGTGCCAGCAGCTTAGACAGGGTGATGAAGACCCAGTACTTC,CASSLDRVMKTQYF
15,.,.,TRBV25-1,TRBJ2-1,TGTGCCAGCAGTCCTTGGGGGGACAGAAAAAATGAGCAGTTCTTC,CASSPWGDRKNEQFF
15,.,.,TRBV10-3,TRBJ2-2,TGTGCCATCAAATCCGGGACTCAGGCCACCGGGGAGCTGTTTTTT,CAIKSGTQATGELFF
15,once,TRBD2,TRBV19,TRBJ2-3,TGTGCCAGTTGGTTCCCAGCGGGAGATGCAGATACGCAGTATTTT,CASWFPAGDADTQYF
15,.,.,TRBV6-5,TRBJ1-6,TGTGCCAGCAGTTACCCCAGGGATGGAGATTCACCCCTCCACTTT,CASSYPRDGDSPLHF
16,.,.,TRBV29-1,TRBJ1-5,TGCAGCGTTGAGCTGTCGGGGGGCGCGGGGAATCAGCCCCAGCATTTT,CSVELSGGAGNQPQHF
12,.,TRBD2,TRBV12-3/TRBV12-4,TRBJ2-1,TGTGCCAGCAGTTCTAGCGGGGGTTGGCAGTTCTTC,CASSSSGGWQFF
18,.,TRBD1,TRBV19,TRBJ1-2,TGTGCCAGTAGTCCTCAATCCGGGACAGGCGACTTTAACTATGGCTACACCTTC,CASSPQSGTGDFNYGYTF
11,.,.,TRBV20-1,TRBJ2-1,TGCAGTGCTATGCTTACAGGAAGGCAGTTCTTC,CSAMLTGRQFF
14,.,.,TRBV27,TRBJ2-6,TGTGCCAGCAGGATGGGGCCTGGGGCCAACGTCCTGACTTTC,CASRMGPGANVLTF
15,.,TRBD1,TRBV15,TRBJ2-5,TGTGCCACCAGCAGAGATTTAGGACAGGAAGAGACCCAGTACTTC,CATSRDLGQEETQYF
18,.,.,TRBV5-6,TRBJ2-3,TGTGCCAGCAGCTTGTGGCGTCTAGCGATTGAGGGCACAGATACGCAGTATTTT,CASSLWRLAIEGTDTQYF
14,.,.,TRBV29-1,TRBJ1-4,TGCAGCGTCCGAAGCCCTTCAACTAATGAAAAACTGTTTTTT,CSVRSPSTNEKLFF
15,few,.,TRBV7-2,TRBJ1-5,TGTGCCAGCAGCTCGACGTGGGGCGCGGTTCAGCCCCAGCATTTT,CASSSTWGAVQPQHF
15,.,TRBD1,TRBV9,TRBJ2-6,TGTGCCAGCAGCAAGACAGGGGCTGGGGCCAACGTCCTGACTTTC,CASSKTGAGANVLTF
12,.,.,TRBV5-1,TRBJ2-1,TGCGCCAGCAGCTTAGCCAGGAATGAGCAGTTCTTC,CASSLARNEQFF
14,.,TRBD1,TRBV20-1,TRBJ1-5,TGCAGTGCTAGTGAGGGGGCGTTCAATCAGCCCCAGCATTTT,CSASEGAFNQPQHF
13,once,.,TRBV7-2,TRBJ2-1,TGTGCCAGCAGCACCTATTCCGGGTCTGGGCAGTTCTTC,CASSTYSGSGQFF
14,.,TRBD1,TRBV6-4,TRBJ2-2,TGTGCCAGCAGGAGGGACAGGAGCACCGGGGAGCTGTTTTTT,CASRRDRSTGELFF
13,.,.,TRBV7-8,TRBJ2-7,TGTGCCAGCAGCTTACTCCAGGGCTACGAGCAGTACTTC,CASSLLQGYEQYF
16,.,.,TRBV5-4,TRBJ1-1,TGTGCCAGCAGCTCACCCTCACAGGGTGTGAACACTGAAGCTTTCTTT,CASSSPSQGVNTEAFF
16,.,.,TRBV5-1,TRBJ1-3,TGCGCCAGCAGCTTGGGAACAGGCGGCTTGGGGAACACCATATATTTT,CASSLGTGGLGNTIYF
16,.,TRBD2,TRBV15,TRBJ2-5,TGTGCCACCAGCAGCACGTCTAGCGGGGGAGTAGAGACCCAGTACTTC,CATSSTSSGGVETQYF
15,.,TRBD1,TRBV7-9,TRBJ1-1,TGTGCCAGCAGCCCAACAGGGGGCGAGAACACTGAAGCTTTCTTT,CASSPTGGENTEAFF
15,.,TRBD1,TRBV3-1/TRBV3-2,TRBJ2-3,TGTGCCAGCAGCACGGGACAGATAAACACAGATACGCAGTATTTT,CASSTGQINTDTQYF
14,.,.,TRBV6-5,TRBJ2-2,TGTGCCACCTCCCTAAAGATGAACACCGGGGAGCTGTTTTTT,CATSLKMNTGELFF
13,once,.,TRBV18,TRBJ2-7,TGTGCCAGCTCTGCAGGGGTTTTCAACGAGCAGTACTTC,CASSAGVFNEQYF
16,.,.,TRBV9,TRBJ2-1,TGTGCCAGCAGCCCCCGGCGGGGAAGCTCCTACAATGAGCAGTTCTTC,CASSPRRGSSYNEQFF
16,.,.,TRBV5-1,TRBJ1-1,TGCGCCAGCAGCTTGGTAGAGGGGCGGGGGAACACTGAAGCTTTCTTT,CASSLVEGRGNTEAFF
17,.,TRBD2,TRBV5-6,TRBJ2-3,TGTGCCAGCAGCTTCGGACTAGCGGGAGACTATGCAGATACGCAGTATTTT,CASSFGLAGDYADTQYF
13,.,.,TRBV6-5,TRBJ2-3,TGTGCCAGCAGGACGGAGAGCACAGATACGCAGTATTTT,CASRTESTDTQYF
13,.,.,TRBV2,TRBJ2-3,TGTGCCAGCAGTGAAAATAGGGGAGATACGCAGTATTTT,CASSENRGDTQYF
14,.,TRBD1,TRBV6-5,TRBJ2-7,TGTGCCACCCGTTTCGGGACAGGGAACTACGAGCAGTACTTC,CATRFGTGNYEQYF
16,.,TRBD1,TRBV15,TRBJ1-3,TGTGCCACCTTCAACAGGGGTTCGGACTCTGGAAACACCATATATTTT,CATFNRGSDSGNTIYF
12,.,TRBD1,TRBV11-2,TRBJ1-1,TGTGCCAGCAGCCAGACAGGGGCTGAAGCTTTCTTT,CASSQTGAEAFF
16,few,.,TRBV19,TRBJ1-6,TGTGCCAGTAGTATAACGGGGGGCGGCGGATCATCACCCCTCCACTTT,CASSITGGGGSSPLHF
12,.,TRBD1,TRBV30,TRBJ2-5,TGTGCCTGGGACAGGGTACAAGAGACCCAGTACTTC,CAWDRVQETQYF